These 14 T cell receptor beta chains came from one sample sequenced in a study of cytomegalovirus exposure and HLA in healthy donors. Primers included in the PCR were 60 Vbeta and 13 Jbeta primers. The assay was immunoSEQ multiplex PCR, and TCRdb's table has in-frame clones only and misses some. This table holds 90,000 to 140,000 clones, approximately 72% found once. Sequencing used PBMCs. Receptors originate from a man aged 25-45 years in good health and CMV-seronegative.

The V and J genes are TRBV4-1 and TRBJ2-4, with 7 nucleotides matching TRBD1. Trimming at V came to 3 bases and at J to 0 bases, leaving 8 bases not matched to a gene. Germline CDR1 is MGHRA and CDR2 is YSYEKL. This CDR3 spans 17 amino acids. CDR3 loop: CASSQRGQLLAKNIQYF. The CDR3 bases are TGCGCCAGCAGCCAGAGGGGACAGCTACTAGCCAAAAACATTCAGTACTTC.

The chain joins TRBV6-1 to TRBJ2-1; D perhaps matches TRBD2 (6 bases). CDR1 is MNHNS, CDR2 SASEGT, per germline. This CDR3 has 16 amino acids. V lost 4 bases and J lost 4, with 17 bases in between. CDR3 in DNA: TGTGCCAGCAGTGGGCCCCTAGCGTCGGGGTACAATGAGCAGTTCTTC. This gives the protein CASSGPLASGYNEQFF.

This clone was seen ten or more times. The chain combines TRBV27 with TRBJ2-1, with D possibly matching TRBD2 (6 bases). CDR3 length: 17 amino acids. V lost 5 bases, J lost 8 bases, and 25 bases lay in between. Looked up from germline, CDR1 is MNHEY and CDR2 is SMNVEV (reference sequence). The CDR3 DNA is TGTGCCAGCAGTCATCTAATAGCGGCGGAAAAGAGTCATGAGCAGTTCTTC. Its protein is CASSHLIAAEKSHEQFF.

The rearrangement links TRBV6-1 to TRBJ2-3; a possible D gene is TRBD2 (5 bases). Germline assignment: CDR1 MNHNS and CDR2 SASEGT. Deletions cut 7 bases from V and 0 bases from J, with 14 bases between. The CDR3 sequence is 15 residues long. CDR3 bases: TGTGCCAGCACTAGGTTGCGGGTTAGCACAGATACGCAGTATTTT. Its protein product is CASTRLRVSTDTQYF.

V and J are TRBV5-4 and TRBJ1-3; possibly TRBD1 for D (5 bases). The V and J ends lost 0 bases and 8 bases respectively, with 15 bases between them. CDR3 size: 15 residues. Germline-derived CDR1 and CDR2 are SGHNT and YYREEE (reference sequence). The CDR3 sequence: CASSLEQGMVDTIYF. For the CDR3, the DNA is TGTGCCAGCAGCTTGGAGCAGGGAATGGTGGACACCATATATTTT.

The V and J genes are TRBV25-1 and TRBJ2-7; 8 bases map to TRBD1. The CDR3 sequence is 14 residues long. Germline CDR1 is MGHDK and CDR2 is SYGVNS. The V segment lost 4 bases and the J segment 4 bases; nucleotides outside the gene matches: 6. The DNA of the CDR3 is TGTGCCAGCAGTGTGTCCAGGGGGCTGTACGAGCAGTACTTC. Its protein is CASSVSRGLYEQYF.

The chain recombines TRBV7-8 with TRBJ2-5, with TRBD1 matching over 9 bases. Germline V gene sequence: CDR1 SGHVS, CDR2 FQNEAQ. Trimming at V came to 5 bases and at J to 4 bases, leaving 11 bases not matched to a gene. CDR3 length equals 16 residues. CDR3 sequence: CASSKSDRGLRETQYF. CDR3 sequence (DNA): TGTGCCAGCAGCAAATCGGACAGGGGACTAAGAGAGACCCAGTACTTC.

The rearrangement links TRBV11-2 to TRBJ2-3, with a tentative D call TRBD2 (6 bases). Germline loops: CDR1 SGHAT, CDR2 FQNNGV. V lost 2 bases and J lost 3, with 15 bases in between. This CDR3 has 16 amino acids. In DNA form, the CDR3 reads TGTGCCAGCAGCTTAAGGACTACTCTAATTACAGATACGCAGTATTTT. Translation gives CASSLRTTLITDTQYF.

This clone was recorded once. J is TRBJ1-1 and V is TRBV5-6; a weak D match, TRBD1 (6 bases). This CDR3 is built from 15 residues. V was cut by 0 bases and J by 4 bases, with 13 bases left in between. Germline CDR1 SGHDT, CDR2 YYEEEE. The CDR3 spells CASSLGTVPSTEAFF. The CDR3 nucleotides are TGTGCCAGCAGCTTGGGGACAGTTCCTAGCACTGAAGCTTTCTTT.

This chain uses TRBV27 with TRBJ1-3, with D unresolved. Per the germline V gene, CDR1 is MNHEY and CDR2 is SMNVEV (reference sequence). Trimming cost V 4 bases and J 0 bases, with 7 bases left between them. CDR3 length: 14 amino acids. CDR3 in DNA: TGTGCCAGCAGTTCCGCCTACTCTGGAAACACCATATATTTT. It yields the protein CASSSAYSGNTIYF.

The chain is built from TRBV19 and TRBJ1-1; D unclear. The CDR3 has 17 residues. The V end was cut by 6 bases, the J end by 1 base, with 21 bases between. Per germline, CDR1 LNHDA and CDR2 SQIVND (reference sequence). CDR3 residues: CASRISPGRSENTEAFF. CDR3 DNA sequence: TGTGCCAGTAGGATCTCTCCCGGCAGGTCGGAGAACACTGAAGCTTTCTTT.

The chain is built from TRBV10-3 and TRBJ2-2, with a tentative D call TRBD1 (6 bases). V was cut by 8 bases and J by 0 bases, with 13 bases left in between. The CDR3 contains 15 residues. The V gene's germline CDR1 is ENHRY and CDR2 SYGVKD. Here the CDR3 reads CAIEGDNANTGELFF. CDR3 sequence (DNA): TGTGCCATCGAAGGGGACAACGCGAACACCGGGGAGCTGTTTTTT.

This chain uses TRBV4-3 with TRBJ1-1; perhaps TRBD1 as D (6 bases). CDR3 size: 14 residues. Germline CDR1 reads LGHNA; CDR2 reads YSLEER. The V end lost 1 base, the J end lost 4 bases, and 10 bases lay between the germline ends. CDR3 in amino acids: CASSQVNRVTEAFF. DNA for the CDR3: TGCGCCAGCAGCCAAGTGAACAGGGTCACTGAAGCTTTCTTT.

The chain carries TRBV9 and TRBJ2-6; 7 bases line up with TRBD1. The germline V gene encodes CDR1 SGDLS and CDR2 YYNGEE. V lost 5 bases, J lost 4 bases, and 6 bases stayed unmatched. The CDR3 length is 15 residues. The CDR3 protein is CASRMTGSGANVLTF. The DNA for the CDR3 is TGTGCCAGCAGAATGACAGGGTCAGGGGCCAACGTCCTGACTTTC.